Sequencing of this TCR beta chain was carried out in a study of control samples from healthy donors and cancer patients. The assay was immunoSEQ multiplex PCR, and TCRdb's table has in-frame clones only and misses some. Of approximately 94,000 clones in the sample, approximately 84% were seen once. V lost 1 base to trimming and J lost 3 bases, with 11 bases between them. This CDR3 is 14 amino acids long. CDR1 and CDR2 from the germline V gene are SGHNT and YYREEE (reference sequence). The V gene is TRBV5-4, the J gene TRBJ2-7; D gene unclear. The sequencing sample was made of blood. The receptor was derived from a woman aged 45-65 years in good health. The CDR3 loop is CASSLIGPSYEQYF. The CDR3 coding sequence is TGTGCCAGCAGCTTGATAGGTCCTAGCTACGAGCAGTACTTC.